Presented here are 26 T cell receptor beta chains from one specimen sequenced in a study of T cells in Graves' hyperthyroidism and ophthalmopathy. Amplification targeted TCR beta CDR3 regions from RNA transcripts. The TCR CDR3 first-round RT-PCR relied on the HTBI primer set. TCRdb called the multiplex PCR reads again in MiXCR, with one record for every CDR3 protein. The repertoire holds some 510,000 distinct CDR3 sequences, with under 60% as singletons. Input material: peripheral blood or thyroid tissue (not recorded which). The receptors were gathered from a woman between 18 and 30 years old with Graves' hyperthyroidism.

The chain is built from TRBV20-1 and TRBJ1-1; the D is unclear. Germline CDR1 is DFQATT and CDR2 is SNEGSKA (reference sequence). Between the trimmed V and J ends, which lost 3 bases and 7 bases, there was a span of 12 bases. The CDR3 covers 12 residues. This CDR3 is CSASDPRFEAFF. CDR3 coding DNA: TGCAGTGCTAGCGACCCCAGGTTTGAAGCTTTCTTT.

This clonotype was seen ten or more times. The chain is built from TRBV29-1 and TRBJ1-6; D is ambiguous. This CDR3 comprises 13 residues. From germline, CDR1 is SQVTM and CDR2 ANQGSEA. V lost 5 bases and J 1 base, leaving 6 bases between the germline ends. The CDR3 loop reads CSVRTSYNSPLHF. The CDR3 nucleotides are TGCAGCGTTCGGACGTCCTATAATTCACCCCTCCACTTT.

The CDR3 DNA sequence: TGTGCCAGCAGCTTCACTCAGACTCAGCCCCTCCACTTT. Its protein is CASSFTQTQPLHF. The V gene is TRBV7-2, the J gene TRBJ1-6; D unresolved. CDR3 length: 13 residues. In germline, CDR1 is SGHTA, CDR2 FQGNSA. Trimming cost V 3 bases and J 13 bases, with 13 bases left between them.

A note on this clonotype: It may be a read error: a sequence one base away is much more abundant. The V and J genes are TRBV29-1 and TRBJ1-1; 9 nucleotides agree with TRBD1. V gave up 7 bases and J gave up 1 base; unmatched junction bases: 7. The CDR3 is 14 residues long. The V gene's germline CDR1 is SQVTM and CDR2 ANQGSEA. The chain's CDR3 is CSAGTGLPNTEAFF. The DNA of the CDR3 is TGCAGCGCCGGGACAGGGTTGCCGAACACTGAAGCTTTCTTT.

Concerning this clonotype: Germline is not matched at one junction end, which may reflect a read error. This rearrangement joins TRBV10-3 to TRBJ1-2; D is undetermined. The CDR3 sequence is 14 residues long. Germline CDR1 reads ENHRY; CDR2 reads SYGVKD. The CDR3 is CASSLKGPYYGYTF. Written as DNA, the CDR3 is TGTGCCAGCAGTTTAAAAGGCCCGTACTATGGCTACACCTTC.

The V and J genes are TRBV7-3 and TRBJ2-5; D remains ambiguous. This CDR3 region has 14 residues. CDR1 and CDR2 from the germline V gene are SGHTA and FQGTGA. Deletions cut 0 bases from V and 1 base from J, with 6 bases between. The CDR3 spells CASSLTPGQETQYF. The CDR3 coding sequence is TGTGCCAGCAGCTTAACCCCCGGCCAAGAGACCCAGTACTTC.

Remarks on this clonotype: Compared with germline, one end of the junction differs, possibly owing to a read error. The chain joins TRBV24-1 to TRBJ2-2; D possibly corresponds to TRBD2 (5 bases). CDR1 and CDR2 (germline): KGHDR, SFDVKD. The CDR3 loop spans 14 amino acids. For the CDR3, the DNA is TGTGCCAGCAGTTTAGCCCGGCGGGCCGGGGAGCTGTTTTTT. Its protein is CASSLARRAGELFF.

This chain joins TRBV2 and TRBJ2-5; maybe TRBD1 (6 bases). Germline V gene lookup returns CDR1 SNHLY and CDR2 FYNNEI. Trimming cost V 5 bases and J 2 bases, with 12 bases left between them. This CDR3 contains 14 residues. CDR3 in DNA: TGTGCCAGCAGTCCCCGGACAGAACAAGAGACCCAGTACTTC. Translation gives CASSPRTEQETQYF.

The J gene is TRBJ2-7, the V gene TRBV2, with TRBD1 matching 7 bases. The CDR3 runs 14 residues. The V gene end was trimmed by 5 bases and the J gene end by 0 bases; junction bases not matched to a gene: 4. Germline V lookup: CDR1 SNHLY, CDR2 FYNNEI. CDR3 in DNA: TGTGCCAGCAGTCCCTGGGACAGCTCCTACGAGCAGTACTTC. Translating it yields CASSPWDSSYEQYF. Complete variable domain (other parts from reference TRBV2 and TRBJ2-7): EPEVTQTPSHQVTQMGQEVILRCVPISNHLYFYWYRQILGQKVEFLVSFYNNEISEKSEIFDDQFSVERPDGSNFTLKIRSTKLEDSAMYFCASSPWDSSYEQYFGPGTRLTVT.

Regarding this clonotype: At one end the junction does not follow the germline gene, possibly because of a read error. This chain uses TRBV7-9 with TRBJ1-2; D is unclear. CDR1 and CDR2 from the germline V gene are SEHNR and FQNEAQ (reference sequence). The CDR3 totals 11 residues. The CDR3 DNA reads TGTGCCAGCGGGTATAACCATGGCTACACCTTC. This sequence encodes CASGYNHGYTF.

The sample holds a few counts of this clonotype. The rearrangement links TRBV19 to TRBJ1-2; 7 nucleotides match TRBD1. V shed 8 bases and J 5 bases; nucleotides not matched to a gene: 2. This CDR3 is 11 amino acids long. Germline V gene sequence: CDR1 LNHDA, CDR2 SQIVND (reference sequence). The CDR3 DNA reads as TGTGCCAGTGGGGGACAGTATGGCTACACCTTC. This codes for CASGGQYGYTF.

This clonotype was seen only a few times. The V and J genes are TRBV12-3 or TRBV12-4 and TRBJ1-1, with TRBD1 as a possible D gene (5 bases). The CDR3 is 13 amino acids. Trimming removed 3 bases from V and 4 bases from J, with 9 bases in between. CDR3 in amino acids: CASSFGGITEAFF. In DNA form, the CDR3 reads TGTGCCAGCAGTTTTGGGGGGATCACTGAAGCTTTCTTT.

The CDR3 DNA reads as TGTGCCACCAGTCTTGGGCAGGGGGCAGGTGGCTACACCTTC. Amino acids: CATSLGQGAGGYTF. The chain recombines TRBV15 with TRBJ1-2, with 8 bases matching TRBD1. CDR1 and CDR2 (germline): LNHNV, YYDKDF (reference sequence). Unmatched junction bases numbered 10, after V lost 6 bases and J lost 7 bases. The CDR3 spans 14 residues.

The V call is TRBV25-1, the J call TRBJ1-2; TRBD1 aligns across 8 bases. The CDR3 is 13 residues long. Germline V CDR1 and CDR2: MGHDK, SYGVNS. After removal of 6 bases from V and 8 bases from J, the junction contained 8 bases not matched to a gene. The CDR3, as DNA: TGTGCCAGCAGCCAACAGGGGGATCGAGGCTACACCTTC. This gives the protein CASSQQGDRGYTF.

This clonotype was seen a handful of times. This chain uses TRBV2 with TRBJ2-5, with TRBD1 identical over 7 bases. Germline V CDR1 and CDR2: SNHLY, FYNNEI. This CDR3 is built from 14 residues. V trimming: 5 bases; J trimming: 1 base; junction bases outside the gene matches: 4. The CDR3 reads CASSQQGSQETQYF. The DNA for the CDR3 is TGTGCCAGCAGTCAACAGGGGTCCCAAGAGACCCAGTACTTC.

Only a few counts were recorded for this clonotype. The V gene is TRBV29-1, the J gene TRBJ1-1; the D gene is possibly TRBD1 (6 bases). V lost 5 bases and J lost 0, with 10 bases in between. There are 13 residues in the CDR3. CDR1 and CDR2 from the germline V gene are SQVTM and ANQGSEA. The CDR3 bases are TGCAGCGTTATCGGGGGCATGAACACTGAAGCTTTCTTT. It yields the protein CSVIGGMNTEAFF. The full variable domain, rest sourced from reference TRBV29-1 and TRBJ1-1, is SAVISQKPSRDICQRGTSLTIQCQVDSQVTMMFWYRQQPGQSLTLIATANQGSEATYESGFVIDKFPISRPNLTFSTLTVSNMSPEDSSIYLCSVIGGMNTEAFFGQGTRLTVV.

This clonotype came up once. V is TRBV10-3 and J is TRBJ2-6; D is tentatively TRBD1 or TRBD2 (6 bases each). This CDR3 spans 16 amino acids. Trimming took 10 bases from V and 3 from J, leaving 19 bases between them. The germline gives CDR1 ENHRY, CDR2 SYGVKD. In nucleotides, the CDR3 is TGTGCCACCCGGGACCAAGGGGGGCGTGGGGCCAACGTCCTGACTTTC. It specifies CATRDQGGRGANVLTF.

With regard to this clonotype: The junction departs from germline at one end; a sequencing error may be responsible. The rearrangement links TRBV7-3 to TRBJ1-1; D ambiguous. Germline V CDR1 and CDR2: SGHTA, FQGTGA. The CDR3 contains 16 residues. This CDR3 is CASRDGSKARSTEAFF. As DNA, the CDR3 is TGCGCCAGCAGAGACGGGTCGAAGGCGCGGAGCACTGAAGCTTTCTTT.

The chain has TRBV5-4 and TRBJ2-5, with D possibly being TRBD2 (5 bases). This CDR3 is 11 amino acids long. Germline-derived CDR1 and CDR2 are SGHNT and YYREEE (reference sequence). The V gene lost 4 bases and the J gene lost 8 bases, with 9 bases spanning the gap. The CDR3 DNA is TGTGCCAGCAGCCAAAGCGGAACCCAGTACTTC. Amino acid sequence: CASSQSGTQYF.

This sequence joins TRBV2 and TRBJ2-5; D is uncertain. The length of the CDR3 is 14 residues. V gave up 5 bases and J gave up 2 bases, with 12 bases separating them. In germline, CDR1 is SNHLY, CDR2 FYNNEI. The CDR3 coding sequence is TGTGCCAGCAGTCCTCCGGATGGGCAAGAGACCCAGTACTTC. This translates into CASSPPDGQETQYF.

The genes are TRBV19 and TRBJ1-4; D call uncertain. V lost 7 bases, J lost 7 bases, and 13 bases lay in between. Germline loops: CDR1 LNHDA, CDR2 SQIVND (reference sequence). The CDR3 is 13 residues long. CDR3 DNA sequence: TGTGCCAGTACCTCTTCAATAGGTGAAAAACTGTTTTTT. This translates into CASTSSIGEKLFF.

Many counts were recorded for this clonotype. The gene calls are TRBV7-9 and TRBJ2-5; the D gene is possibly TRBD1 (6 bases). This CDR3 contains 13 residues. CDR1 SEHNR and CDR2 FQNEAQ come from the germline V gene (reference sequence). V dropped 7 bases and J dropped 4 bases, with 13 bases sitting between them. The CDR3 DNA reads as TGTGCCAGCACCCGAGGGGGTGCAGAGACCCAGTACTTC. Translating it yields CASTRGGAETQYF.

This clonotype was seen many times. The chain has TRBV7-8 and TRBJ2-5; 9 bases agree with TRBD2. The trim removed 8 bases at V and 3 bases at J, leaving 7 bases unmatched. Germline V gene lookup returns CDR1 SGHVS and CDR2 FQNEAQ. CDR3 length: 14 residues. The DNA of the CDR3 is TGTGCCAGCTTCCGGCTAGCGGGGAAAGAGACCCAGTACTTC. Encoded protein: CASFRLAGKETQYF.

V and J are TRBV7-2 and TRBJ1-5; 7 bases line up with TRBD1. CDR1 and CDR2 from the germline V gene are SGHTA and FQGNSA. J gave up 6 bases and V 5 bases, and 13 bases lay outside the gene matches. The CDR3 loop spans 16 amino acids. This CDR3 reads CASSVRGRGNGQPQHF. In DNA, the CDR3 is TGTGCCAGCAGCGTCAGGGGCAGGGGGAACGGTCAGCCCCAGCATTTT. The full variable domain, in which reference TRBV7-2 and TRBJ1-5 provide the parts outside the CDR3, is GAGVSQSPSNKVTEKGKDVELRCDPISGHTALYWYRQSLGQGLEFLIYFQGNSAPDKSGLPSDRFSAERTGGSVSTLTIQRTQQEDSAVYLCASSVRGRGNGQPQHFGDGTRLSIL.

V and J are TRBV20-1 and TRBJ1-3; TRBD1 matches at 7 bases. This CDR3 comprises 14 residues. With V trimmed by 6 bases and J by 3 bases, 8 bases remained unmatched. Germline CDR1 reads DFQATT; CDR2 reads SNEGSKA (reference sequence). Here the CDR3 reads CSAFDREIGNTIYF. CDR3 nucleotides: TGCAGTGCCTTCGACAGGGAAATTGGAAACACCATATATTTT.

This clonotype was counted once. The J gene is TRBJ1-5, the V gene TRBV10-3; the D gene is possibly TRBD1 (6 bases). V gave up 8 bases and J gave up 11 bases, with 16 bases separating them. CDR3 length equals 12 residues. CDR1 ENHRY and CDR2 SYGVKD come from the germline V gene. The CDR3 spells CAIGQGRETQHF. The CDR3 bases are TGTGCCATCGGGCAGGGGAGGGAGACCCAGCATTTT.